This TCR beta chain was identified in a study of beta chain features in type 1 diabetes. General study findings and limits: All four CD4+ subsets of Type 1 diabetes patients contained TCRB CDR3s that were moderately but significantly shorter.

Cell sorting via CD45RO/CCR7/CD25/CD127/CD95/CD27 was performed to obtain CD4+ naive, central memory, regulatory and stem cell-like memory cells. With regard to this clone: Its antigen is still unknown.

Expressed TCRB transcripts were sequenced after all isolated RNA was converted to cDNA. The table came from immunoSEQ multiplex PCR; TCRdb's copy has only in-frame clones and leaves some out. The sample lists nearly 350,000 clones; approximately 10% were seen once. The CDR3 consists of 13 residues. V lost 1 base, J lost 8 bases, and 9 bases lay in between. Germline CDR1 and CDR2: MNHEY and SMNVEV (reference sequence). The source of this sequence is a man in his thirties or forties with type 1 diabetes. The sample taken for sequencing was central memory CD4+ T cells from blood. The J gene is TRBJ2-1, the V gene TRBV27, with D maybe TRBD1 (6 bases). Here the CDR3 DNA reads TGTGCCAGCAGTTTATGGAAGGGGGATGAGCAGTTCTTC. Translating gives CASSLWKGDEQFF.